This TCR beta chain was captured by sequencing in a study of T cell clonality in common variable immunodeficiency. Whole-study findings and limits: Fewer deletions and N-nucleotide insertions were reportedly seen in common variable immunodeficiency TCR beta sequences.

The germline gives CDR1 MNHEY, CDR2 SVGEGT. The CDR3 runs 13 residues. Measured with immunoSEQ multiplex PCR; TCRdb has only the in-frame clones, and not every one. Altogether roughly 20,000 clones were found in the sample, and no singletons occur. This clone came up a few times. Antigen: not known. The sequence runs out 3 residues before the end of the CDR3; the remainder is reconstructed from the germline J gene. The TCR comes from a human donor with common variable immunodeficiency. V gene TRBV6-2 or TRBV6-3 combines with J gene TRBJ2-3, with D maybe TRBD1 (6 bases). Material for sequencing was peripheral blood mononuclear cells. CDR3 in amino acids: CASSAPLQGTQYF. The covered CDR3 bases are TGTGCCAGCTCCGCCCCCCTACAGGGAACG.